A single TCR beta chain is shown here with its context. The data were taken from a study of radiation and T cells in renal cell carcinoma. Study-wide background: Nephrectomy followed 15 Gy stereotactic body radiation by 4 weeks.

There are 16 residues in the CDR3. As for time point: baseline pretreatment blood. This sample's treatment: 15 Gy SBRT to primary tumor, nephrectomy 4 weeks later. After SBRT, blood was collected at 2 and 4 weeks, plus baseline. Repertoires were generated with immunoSEQ multiplex PCR, while TCRdb's copy carries only in-frame clones and drops some. This repertoire shows around 160,000 clones, around 90% found once; its top ten account for around 4.1%. Sequenced material: blood, taken from a patient whose treatment included radiotherapy and nephrectomy. The V gene is TRBV21-1, the J gene TRBJ1-5; the listed D gene, TRBD1, was not tested against the DNA. TRBV21-1 corresponds to a pseudogene. This TCR was sampled from a woman aged 70 to 79 with renal cell carcinoma. The CDR3 loop is CASSKQTDHSNQPQHF. CDR3 nucleotide sequence: TGTGCCAGCAGCAAGCAGACAGACCATAGCAATCAGCCCCAGCATTTT.